These T cell receptor beta chains were read from a single sample in a study of cytomegalovirus exposure and HLA in healthy donors. The repertoire was sequenced with immunoSEQ multiplex PCR; TCRdb's copy has only in-frame clones and lacks some. Of about 160,000 clones in the sample, roughly 80% were seen once. Sequencing was carried out using PBMCs. The receptors here all came from a boy aged 2-15 years in good health and CMV-seronegative. CDR3s include the opening cysteine and the closing phenylalanine or tryptophan. The D gene is left open where the match is weak. Not all rows give a size; the values are once, few, many and, for expanded clones, a class.

size	V	D	J	CDR3	DNA
NA	TRBV7-9	TRBD1	TRBJ2-3	CASSFSTGATDTQYF	TGTGCCAGCAGCTTCTCCACAGGGGCCACAGATACGCAGTATTTT
NA	TRBV29-1	NA	TRBJ1-2	CSVGTGLPGYTF	TGCAGCGTGGGGACGGGACTCCCAGGCTACACCTTC
NA	TRBV10-2	TRBD2	TRBJ2-1	CASSPGASGSSYNEQFF	TGCGCCAGCAGTCCCGGGGCTAGCGGGAGCTCCTACAATGAGCAGTTCTTC
NA	TRBV30	NA	TRBJ1-1	CAWSVVLATEAFF	TGTGCCTGGAGTGTAGTCCTAGCCACTGAAGCTTTCTTT
NA	TRBV5-1	NA	TRBJ1-1	CASSFDGGRGNTEAFF	TGCGCCAGCAGCTTCGATGGTGGGAGGGGGAACACTGAAGCTTTCTTT
once	TRBV29-1	TRBD1	TRBJ1-2	CSVGTGTTYGYTF	TGCAGCGTGGGGACAGGGACAACTTATGGCTACACCTTC
NA	TRBV7-2	TRBD1	TRBJ1-2	CASSLTSGQVNYGYTF	TGTGCCAGCAGCTTAACATCGGGACAGGTTAACTATGGCTACACCTTC
NA	TRBV11-2	NA	TRBJ2-7	CASSTLAKSSSYEQYF	TGTGCCAGCAGCACGCTAGCGAAGTCTAGCTCCTACGAGCAGTACTTC
NA	TRBV19	TRBD1	TRBJ1-5	CASRVQGGNQPQHF	TGTGCCAGTAGAGTACAGGGGGGCAATCAGCCCCAGCATTTT
NA	TRBV27	NA	TRBJ2-2	CASSWGRSGELFF	TGTGCCAGCAGTTGGGGGAGGTCCGGGGAGCTGTTTTTT
NA	TRBV30	TRBD2	TRBJ2-1	CAWSGGRVFSNEQFF	TGTGCCTGGAGTGGTGGGAGGGTTTTTTCAAATGAGCAGTTCTTC
once	TRBV5-1	NA	TRBJ2-3	CASSLAQPNTDTQYF	TGCGCCAGCAGCCTTGCACAGCCTAACACAGATACGCAGTATTTT
NA	TRBV28	TRBD2	TRBJ2-3	CASSRGLAGVVDTQYF	TGTGCCAGCAGCCGGGGACTAGCGGGAGTGGTAGATACGCAGTATTTT
NA	TRBV19	NA	TRBJ2-5	CASSMGSQETQYF	TGTGCCAGTAGTATGGGCAGCCAAGAGACCCAGTACTTC
NA	TRBV4-1	TRBD1	TRBJ2-7	CASSLGTGGLEQYF	TGCGCCAGCAGCCTTGGGACAGGGGGCCTCGAGCAGTACTTC
NA	TRBV27	TRBD2	TRBJ2-2	CASTPGLAGIIRNTGELFF	TGTGCCAGCACCCCGGGACTAGCGGGAATTATAAGGAACACCGGGGAGCTGTTTTTT
NA	TRBV7-9	TRBD1	TRBJ2-2	CASSSKGGLNTGELFF	TGTGCCAGCAGCTCCAAAGGGGGCCTGAACACCGGGGAGCTGTTTTTT
NA	TRBV19	NA	TRBJ1-4	CASSPLPGGGSEKLFF	TGTGCCAGTAGTCCCCTTCCCGGGGGTGGTTCTGAAAAACTGTTTTTT
NA	TRBV2	TRBD1	TRBJ1-1	CALRTGDTEAFF	TGTGCCCTCAGGACAGGGGACACTGAAGCTTTCTTT
few	TRBV27	TRBD2	TRBJ2-7	CASSPGRGLAGGWYEQYF	TGTGCCAGCAGCCCCGGTCGCGGACTAGCGGGAGGATGGTACGAGCAGTACTTC
NA	TRBV12-5	TRBD2	TRBJ2-1	CASGLGLAGGLREQFF	TGTGCTAGTGGTTTGGGCCTAGCGGGAGGGCTGCGCGAGCAGTTCTTC
few	TRBV7-9	NA	TRBJ2-3	CASSFRTINPTDTQYF	TGTGCCAGCAGCTTCCGGACAATTAATCCCACAGATACGCAGTATTTT
NA	TRBV18	TRBD1	TRBJ1-1	CASSPVGQGVTEAFF	TGTGCCAGCTCACCAGTAGGACAGGGGGTGACTGAAGCTTTCTTT
few	TRBV25-1	TRBD2	TRBJ2-5	CASSLLLAARGETQYF	TGTGCCAGCAGTCTCCTACTAGCGGCGAGGGGGGAGACCCAGTACTTC
NA	TRBV7-9	TRBD1	TRBJ2-3	CASSGTGPTDTQYF	TGTGCCAGCAGCGGGACAGGGCCCACAGATACGCAGTATTTT
few	TRBV5-6	NA	TRBJ2-2	CASSVFIGELFF	TGTGCCAGCAGTGTTTTTATCGGGGAGCTGTTTTTT
NA	TRBV30	NA	TRBJ2-2	CAWSGLNTGELFF	TGTGCCTGGAGCGGGTTGAACACCGGGGAGCTGTTTTTT
NA	TRBV5-4	NA	TRBJ1-2	CASSDQGYGYTF	TGTGCCAGCAGCGATCAGGGGTATGGCTACACCTTC
once	TRBV30	TRBD1	TRBJ1-1	CLVDPTGGGTEAFF	TGTCTGGTAGATCCAACAGGGGGTGGCACTGAAGCTTTCTTT
NA	TRBV5-4	NA	TRBJ2-6	CASSLWRGISGANVLTF	TGTGCCAGCAGCTTATGGCGGGGAATCTCTGGGGCCAACGTCCTGACTTTC
NA	TRBV30	NA	TRBJ1-4	CAWSTTGRKLFF	TGTGCCTGGAGTACCACAGGGAGAAAACTGTTTTTT
NA	TRBV19	TRBD1	TRBJ1-2	CASSRQGARLDGYTF	TGTGCCAGTAGTAGACAGGGGGCACGGTTAGATGGCTACACCTTC
NA	TRBV4-1	TRBD1	TRBJ2-1	CASSHAGTGGVEQFF	TGCGCCAGCAGCCACGCCGGGACAGGGGGCGTTGAGCAGTTCTTC
NA	TRBV2	NA	TRBJ2-4	CASSEGGEAKNIQYF	TGTGCCAGCAGTGAAGGGGGGGAAGCCAAAAACATTCAGTACTTC
NA	TRBV6-1	NA	TRBJ2-1	CASSDRLLTQYYNEQFF	TGTGCCAGCAGTGATAGGTTGCTGACACAATACTACAATGAGCAGTTCTTC
few	TRBV5-1	NA	TRBJ1-2	CASSLTGHTPGGYTF	TGCGCCAGCAGCTTGACAGGGCACACTCCGGGGGGCTACACCTTC
NA	TRBV28	TRBD2	TRBJ2-1	CASSPKGLADYNEQFF	TGTGCCAGCAGTCCGAAGGGACTAGCGGATTACAATGAGCAGTTCTTC
few	TRBV6-5	NA	TRBJ1-5	CASSHDRRLGQPQHF	TGTGCCAGCAGCCATGACAGAAGGCTAGGGCAGCCCCAGCATTTT
NA	TRBV11-2	TRBD2	TRBJ2-5	CASSFSGEETQYF	TGTGCCAGCAGCTTCAGCGGGGAAGAGACCCAGTACTTC
NA	TRBV10-2	NA	TRBJ2-7	CASSEPGVAERYEQYF	TGCGCCAGCAGTGAGCCTGGGGTAGCGGAACGCTACGAGCAGTACTTC